This T cell receptor (beta chain) originates from a study of blood T cells in healthy people across ages (dated by TCRdb to 2013 to 2016). In terms of the full investigation: Template switching captured roughly one uniquely barcoded TCR beta cDNA molecule per two T cells in model experiments. Using deep sequencing normalized with unique cDNA molecular identifiers, the study measured how TCR beta repertoire diversity changes with age. The donors were split into four age groups: young (average 16 years), middle-aged (around 40), aged (62) and long-lived (approximately 80). For two donors (one aged 18 to 30 and one aged 80 or older), the study analyzed two additional independent replicas of 1 million unique cDNA reads from the same blood draw.

From the cysteine up to the phenylalanine, the CDR3 has a length of 16 residues. Only the CDR3 DNA is retained, 48 bases long and in frame from the first base. Looking up the germline V gene yields CDR1 ENHRY and CDR2 SYGVKD. V loses 5 bases of germline sequence and J loses 0 bases, and the interval between the two ends is 15 bases. Libraries were made using 5' RACE. Sequenced on an Illumina HiSeq 2500. A second PCR of about 7 to 12 cycles was performed with a sample-barcoded 5' primer and a J-beta primer mix. A template-switch 5' adaptor carrying 12 random nucleotides introduced a unique molecular identifier onto each TCR beta cDNA molecule. Each sample yielded at least 3 million CDR3-containing paired-end reads. All of the RNA was converted into first-strand cDNA using the Mint cDNA synthesis kit, with a TRBC-specific oligonucleotide serving as the primer. All cDNA was treated with uracil-DNA glycosylase and then went through a first 18-cycle PCR with the universal primers M1SS and BC2_uni_R. The paper's data handling went like this. Normalization of each sample was performed by random selection of 1 million high-quality reads, each carrying a distinct molecular identifier. Reads with shared molecular identifiers were discarded instead of being binned into consensus sequences. CDR3 identification, clonotype clustering and error correction used MiTCR with a Q25 quality threshold and the strictest error-elimination algorithm. Lower-bound total TCR beta diversity was estimated with a nonparametric unseen species model using Euler transformation. TCRdb itself trimmed the public reads at Q25 with fastp, ran MiXCR and retained productive beta chains. Each CDR3 protein appears once, grouped with its most common genes and DNA. TCRdb's processing, not the study's, gives the V and J calls here. Counted in this sample were 600,000 to 900,000 distinct CDR3 sequences; roughly 25% of them appeared once. Less than 3.5% of the sample is held by the ten biggest clonotypes.

The donors were a few dozen Caucasian individuals from Russia, aged roughly 6 to 100 years, who were systemically healthy. Each donor gave approximately 10 milliliters of peripheral blood, collected into EDTA-treated Vacutainer tubes. Ficoll-Paque density-gradient centrifugation was used to isolate PBMCs, with at least 7 million per sample. Total RNA was extracted from PBMCs with Trizol reagent, with at least 5 micrograms obtained per sample. For every donor, flow cytometry on a PBMC aliquot measured the percentage of naive CD45RAhigh/CD27high T cells. This clonotype was seen once. Its antigen is unknown. Nothing much larger sits one base from this clone, and base qualities are not available. The research as a whole found: The long-lived group showed more naive CD4+ T cells, fewer expanded clones and increased TCR diversity than the aged group, suggesting age selection. A strong correlation was found between observed TCR beta diversity and the percentage of naive T cells measured by flow cytometry. Because profiling used bulk unsorted PBMCs, naive and antigen-experienced compartments could not be compared conclusively. As age increased, observed TCR beta diversity per million T cells dropped in a roughly linear way, and a significant reduction was already evident by age roughly 36. Estimates of total diversity based on one million sequenced T cells were regarded as lower bounds and as underestimates. Because donor CMV infection status was unknown, age-related changes in expanded clonotypes were potentially confounded.

The same data also went into a second study, on T cells of mothers and their children. From that second study: Nine systemically healthy Caucasian individuals, comprising three mothers and their six children, were included as donors. cDNA synthesis consumed the entire amount of extracted RNA, loaded at about 1.5 ug RNA in each 15 ul reaction. In the second PCR, sample barcodes and 2-4 random nucleotides were introduced via the M1S primer. Over 8.5 million TCR beta CDR3 reads came from each mother, compared with some 3.1 million reads from each child. Thymic selection shapes the output of TCR recombination in a similar way in related and unrelated pairs, and inherited differences have a minor effect. Normalized repertoire overlap was always slightly but never significantly higher in related than unrelated mother-child pairs. With a sensitivity of approximately 100 clones per million clonotypes, no persistent microchimeric T cell clones were detected. In the study, deep NGS was used to compare the TCR beta repertoires of mothers and children, and features distinguishing related mother-child pairs from unrelated individuals were sought. The mean age was about 40 +/- 4 years for the mothers and roughly 11 +/- 4 years for the children. Libraries were sequenced on Illumina HiSeq 2000 with 100+100 nt paired-end reads after adapter ligation with NEBNext reagents. To prevent cross-contamination, the mother and child libraries were prepared one month apart and sequenced in separate runs. Each donor had between about 450,000 and 2,100,000 distinct TCR beta clonotypes identified. Naive TCR beta clonotypes were estimated from low-frequency clonotypes matched to each donor's FACS-determined naive share, without sorting.

This TCR derives from a boy younger than 18 in good health. This chain is built from TRBV10-3 and TRBJ2-3; matching of 5 bases hints at TRBD1 as the D gene. The specimen was blood. CDR3 reads: CAISPTDPASTDTQYF. The nucleotide sequence is given as TGTGCCATCAGTCCGACAGATCCTGCTAGCACAGATACGCAGTATTTT.